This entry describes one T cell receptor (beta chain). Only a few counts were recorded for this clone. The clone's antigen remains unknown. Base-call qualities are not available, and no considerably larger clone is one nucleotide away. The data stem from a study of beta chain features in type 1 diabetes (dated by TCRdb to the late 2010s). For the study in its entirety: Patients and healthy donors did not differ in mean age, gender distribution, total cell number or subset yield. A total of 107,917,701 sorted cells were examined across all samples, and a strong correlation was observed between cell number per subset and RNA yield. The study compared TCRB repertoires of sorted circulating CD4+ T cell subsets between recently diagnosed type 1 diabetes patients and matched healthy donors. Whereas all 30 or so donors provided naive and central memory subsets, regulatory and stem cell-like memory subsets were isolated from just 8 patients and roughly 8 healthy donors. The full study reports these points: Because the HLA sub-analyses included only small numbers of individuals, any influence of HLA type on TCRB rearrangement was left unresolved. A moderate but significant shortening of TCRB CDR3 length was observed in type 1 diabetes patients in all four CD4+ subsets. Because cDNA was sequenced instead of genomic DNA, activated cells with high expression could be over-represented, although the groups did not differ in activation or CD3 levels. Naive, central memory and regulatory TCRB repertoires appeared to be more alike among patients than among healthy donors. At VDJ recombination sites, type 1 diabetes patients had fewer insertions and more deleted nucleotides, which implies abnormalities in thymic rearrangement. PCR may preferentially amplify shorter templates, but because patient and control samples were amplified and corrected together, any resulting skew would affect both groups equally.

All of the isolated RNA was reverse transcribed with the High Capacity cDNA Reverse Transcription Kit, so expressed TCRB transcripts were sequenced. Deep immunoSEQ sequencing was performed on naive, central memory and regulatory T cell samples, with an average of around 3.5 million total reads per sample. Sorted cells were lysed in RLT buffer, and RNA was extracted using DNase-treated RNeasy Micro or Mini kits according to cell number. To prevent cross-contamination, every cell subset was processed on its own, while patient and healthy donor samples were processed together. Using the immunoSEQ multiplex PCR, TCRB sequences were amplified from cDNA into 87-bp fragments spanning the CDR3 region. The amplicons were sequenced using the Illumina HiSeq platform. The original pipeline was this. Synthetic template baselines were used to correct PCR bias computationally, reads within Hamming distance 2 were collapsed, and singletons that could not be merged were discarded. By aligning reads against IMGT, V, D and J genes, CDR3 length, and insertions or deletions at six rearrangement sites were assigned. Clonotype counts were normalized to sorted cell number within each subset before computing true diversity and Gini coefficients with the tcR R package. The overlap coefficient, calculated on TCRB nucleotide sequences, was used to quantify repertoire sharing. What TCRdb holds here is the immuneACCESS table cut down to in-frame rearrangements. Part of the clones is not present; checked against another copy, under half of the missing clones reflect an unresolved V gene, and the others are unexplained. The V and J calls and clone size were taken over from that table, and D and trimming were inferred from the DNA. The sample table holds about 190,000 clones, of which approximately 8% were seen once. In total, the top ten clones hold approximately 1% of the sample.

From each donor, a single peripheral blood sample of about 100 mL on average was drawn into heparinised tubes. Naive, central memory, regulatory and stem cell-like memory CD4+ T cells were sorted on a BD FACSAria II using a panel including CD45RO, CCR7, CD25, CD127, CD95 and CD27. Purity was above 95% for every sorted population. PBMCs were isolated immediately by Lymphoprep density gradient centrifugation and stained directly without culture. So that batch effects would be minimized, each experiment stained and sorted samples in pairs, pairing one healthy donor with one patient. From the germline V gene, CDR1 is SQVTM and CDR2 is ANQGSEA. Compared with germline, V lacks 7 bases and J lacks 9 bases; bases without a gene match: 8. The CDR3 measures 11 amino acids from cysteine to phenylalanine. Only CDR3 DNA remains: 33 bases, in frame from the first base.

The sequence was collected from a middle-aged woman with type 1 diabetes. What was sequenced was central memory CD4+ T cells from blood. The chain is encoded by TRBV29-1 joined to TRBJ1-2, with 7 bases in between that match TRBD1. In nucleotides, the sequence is TGCAGCGCTGCCCAACAGGGGAGCTACACCTTC. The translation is CSAAQQGSYTF.